This TCR beta chain was found in a study of sequential checkpoint blockade in melanoma. Study-wide context: Both treatment sequences were followed by maintenance nivolumab.

Assay used: immunoSEQ multiplex PCR; TCRdb lists only in-frame clones, some missing. The sample shows more than 10,000 clones, approximately 78% of them seen only once. Noted treatment: randomized to nivolumab then ipilimumab (arm A) or the reverse (arm B). From thawed PBMCs, live CD3+CD8+ cells negative for CD19 and CD56 were sorted. J lost 13 bases, V lost 2 bases, and 13 bases had no gene match. The CDR3 has 16 residues. Germline CDR1 reads SGHDT; CDR2 reads YYEEEE. This receptor was obtained from a human donor with melanoma. This material consisted of CD8+ T cells sorted from blood (inferred from file names), taken from a patient given nivolumab and ipilimumab in sequence. This rearrangement joins TRBV5-6 to TRBJ1-6, with 9 bases fitting TRBD1. The CDR3 is CASSFSSGTGIAPLHF. The CDR3 bases are TGTGCCAGCAGCTTTTCTTCCGGGACAGGGATCGCCCCCCTCCACTTT.